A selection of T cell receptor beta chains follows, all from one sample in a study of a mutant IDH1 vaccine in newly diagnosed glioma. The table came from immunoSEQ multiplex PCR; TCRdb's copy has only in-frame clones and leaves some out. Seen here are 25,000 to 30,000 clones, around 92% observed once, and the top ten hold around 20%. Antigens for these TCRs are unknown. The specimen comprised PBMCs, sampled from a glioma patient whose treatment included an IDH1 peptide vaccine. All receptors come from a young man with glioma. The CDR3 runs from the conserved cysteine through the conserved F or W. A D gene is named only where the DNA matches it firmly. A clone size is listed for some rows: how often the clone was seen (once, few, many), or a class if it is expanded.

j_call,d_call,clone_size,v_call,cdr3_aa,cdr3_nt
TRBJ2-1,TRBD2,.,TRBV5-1,CASGTGTSGNEQFF,TGCGCCAGCGGGACCGGGACTAGCGGCAATGAGCAGTTCTTC
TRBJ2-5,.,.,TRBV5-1,CASSLESSVGTQYF,TGCGCCAGCAGCTTGGAGTCTAGCGTTGGGACCCAGTACTTC
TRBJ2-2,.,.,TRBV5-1,CATSMGRAMNTGELFF,TGCGCCACCTCAATGGGAAGGGCGATGAACACCGGGGAGCTGTTTTTT
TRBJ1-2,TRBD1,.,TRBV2,CARTGSYGYTF,TGTGCCAGGACAGGGAGCTATGGCTACACCTTC
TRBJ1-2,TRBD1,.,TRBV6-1,CASNPGGAGGYTF,TGTGCCAGCAATCCAGGGGGCGCGGGCGGCTACACCTTC
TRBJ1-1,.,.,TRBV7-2,CASSLASRANTEAFF,TGTGCCAGCAGCTTAGCGTCCCGAGCGAACACTGAAGCTTTCTTT
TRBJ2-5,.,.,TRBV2,CASGGVQETQYF,TGTGCCAGTGGGGGTGTACAAGAGACCCAGTACTTC
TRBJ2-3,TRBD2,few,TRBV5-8,CASSIHRGADTQYF,TGTGCCAGCAGCATACACCGGGGGGCAGATACGCAGTATTTT
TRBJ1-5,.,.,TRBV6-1,CASNRGNQPQHF,TGTGCCAGCAACCGGGGCAATCAGCCCCAGCATTTT
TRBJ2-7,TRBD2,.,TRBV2,CASSNGLAPTYEQYF,TGTGCCAGCAGTAACGGACTAGCACCCACCTACGAGCAGTACTTC
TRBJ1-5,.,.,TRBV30,CAWSKRINQPQHF,TGTGCCTGGAGTAAGAGGATCAATCAGCCCCAGCATTTT
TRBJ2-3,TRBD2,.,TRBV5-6,CASSGGTSGLNTQYF,TGTGCCAGCAGCGGGGGGACTAGCGGGTTGAATACGCAGTATTTT
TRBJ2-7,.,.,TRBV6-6,CASRGDSYEQYF,TGTGCCAGCAGAGGGGATTCCTACGAGCAGTACTTC
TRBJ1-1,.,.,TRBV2,CASRAQGLNTEAFF,TGTGCCAGCAGGGCCCAGGGGCTGAACACTGAAGCTTTCTTT
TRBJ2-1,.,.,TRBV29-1,CSVGGNEQFF,TGCAGCGTAGGTGGAAATGAGCAGTTCTTC
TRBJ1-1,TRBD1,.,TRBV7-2,CASSLGSGGWTEAFF,TGTGCCAGCAGCTTAGGATCAGGGGGCTGGACTGAAGCTTTCTTT
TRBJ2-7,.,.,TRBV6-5,CASSLGTVYEQYF,TGTGCCAGCAGTCTCGGGACGGTCTACGAGCAGTACTTC
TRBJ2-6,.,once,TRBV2,CASGSGIGQGGPSGANVLTF,TGTGCCAGCGGGTCGGGTATTGGGCAGGGGGGCCCCTCTGGGGCCAACGTCCTGACTTTC
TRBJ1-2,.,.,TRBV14,CASSQEIGAPYGYTF,TGTGCCAGCAGCCAAGAAATAGGAGCACCCTATGGCTACACCTTC
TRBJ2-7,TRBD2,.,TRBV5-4,CASSFRTSGNYEQYF,TGTGCCAGCAGTTTCCGGACTAGCGGCAACTACGAGCAGTACTTC
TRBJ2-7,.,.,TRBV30,CAWRKGTYEQYF,TGTGCCTGGAGGAAGGGAACCTACGAGCAGTACTTC
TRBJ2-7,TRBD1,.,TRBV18,CASSPGTGLSYEQYF,TGTGCCAGCTCACCTGGGACAGGCCTCTCCTACGAGCAGTACTTC
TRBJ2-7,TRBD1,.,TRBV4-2,CASSQDRQGVGEQYF,TGTGCCAGCAGCCAAGATAGACAGGGGGTCGGCGAGCAGTACTTC
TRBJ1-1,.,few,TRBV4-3,CASSLRANTEAFF,TGCGCCAGCAGCCTCCGGGCGAACACTGAAGCTTTCTTT
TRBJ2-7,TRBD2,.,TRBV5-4,CASSRGTSGVYEQYF,TGTGCCAGCAGCCGAGGGACTAGCGGGGTCTACGAGCAGTACTTC
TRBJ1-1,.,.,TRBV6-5,CASSRGQPNTEAFF,TGTGCCAGCAGTCGCGGACAGCCGAACACTGAAGCTTTCTTT
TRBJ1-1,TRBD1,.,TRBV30,CAWFTGGTEAFF,TGTGCCTGGTTCACAGGGGGCACTGAAGCTTTCTTT
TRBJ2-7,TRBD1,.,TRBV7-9,CASGLPTGGDYEQYF,TGTGCCAGCGGTCTACCGACAGGGGGCGACTACGAGCAGTACTTC
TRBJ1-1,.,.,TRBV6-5,CASSDRRGDTEAFF,TGTGCCAGCAGCGACCGCAGGGGAGATACTGAAGCTTTCTTT
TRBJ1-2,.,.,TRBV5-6,CASSLGRDYGYTF,TGTGCCAGCAGCCTAGGGAGAGACTATGGCTACACCTTC
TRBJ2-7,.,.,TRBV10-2,CASRPRQGRASNEQYF,TGCGCCAGCAGGCCGAGGCAGGGGAGGGCCTCCAACGAGCAGTACTTC
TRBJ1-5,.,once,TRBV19,CASSIQPNQPQHF,TGTGCCAGTAGTATACAGCCGAATCAGCCCCAGCATTTT
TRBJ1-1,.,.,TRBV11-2,CASSLAGLATEAFF,TGTGCCAGCAGCTTGGCGGGCCTAGCCACTGAAGCTTTCTTT
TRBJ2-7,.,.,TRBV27,CASSSRIGQLYEQYF,TGTGCCAGCAGTTCCCGGATCGGACAGCTATACGAGCAGTACTTC
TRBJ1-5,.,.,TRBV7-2,CASSLGSGGSNQPQHF,TGTGCCAGCAGCTTAGGATCGGGAGGGAGCAATCAGCCCCAGCATTTT
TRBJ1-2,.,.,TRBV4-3,CASSQDGPRANYGYTF,TGCGCCAGCAGCCAAGATGGCCCCCGGGCTAACTATGGCTACACCTTC
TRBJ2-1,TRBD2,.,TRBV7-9,CASSERGTSAYNEQFF,TGTGCCAGCAGCGAGAGGGGGACTAGCGCCTACAATGAGCAGTTCTTC
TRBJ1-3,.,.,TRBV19,CASSPNRDSGNTIYF,TGTGCCAGTAGTCCGAACAGGGACTCTGGAAACACCATATATTTT
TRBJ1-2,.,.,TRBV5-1,CASSLQGGDYGYTF,TGCGCCAGCAGCTTACAGGGTGGGGACTATGGCTACACCTTC
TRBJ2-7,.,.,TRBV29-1,CSVEKGTDSYEQYF,TGCAGCGTTGAGAAGGGGACGGACTCCTACGAGCAGTACTTC
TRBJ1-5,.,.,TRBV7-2,CASSLDVGGGSPQHF,TGTGCCAGCAGCTTAGATGTAGGCGGGGGTTCGCCCCAGCATTTT
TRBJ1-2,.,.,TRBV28,CASSPRVWGYTF,TGTGCCAGCAGCCCCAGGGTATGGGGCTACACCTTC
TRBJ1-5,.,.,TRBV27,CASSLVGSNQPQHF,TGTGCCAGCAGTTTAGTTGGGAGCAATCAGCCCCAGCATTTT
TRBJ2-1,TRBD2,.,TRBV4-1,CASSQEGAGGGYNEQFF,TGCGCCAGCAGCCAAGAAGGAGCGGGAGGGGGCTACAATGAGCAGTTCTTC
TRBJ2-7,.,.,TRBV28,CASNNDGGEQYF,TGTGCCAGCAACAATGACGGGGGCGAGCAGTACTTC
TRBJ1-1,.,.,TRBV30,CAWRPPRTNTEAFF,TGTGCCTGGAGGCCCCCCAGGACCAACACTGAAGCTTTCTTT
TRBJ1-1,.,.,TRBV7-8,CASSLEAAANTEAFF,TGTGCCAGCAGCTTAGAGGCGGCAGCGAACACTGAAGCTTTCTTT
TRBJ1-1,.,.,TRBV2,CASRERQLMNTEAFF,TGTGCCAGCAGGGAAAGACAGCTGATGAACACTGAAGCTTTCTTT
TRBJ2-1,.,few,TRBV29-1,CSVEDGEITYNEQFF,TGCAGCGTTGAAGATGGGGAGATCACCTACAATGAGCAGTTCTTC
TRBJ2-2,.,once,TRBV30,CAWSHQSGGRVLNTGELFF,TGTGCCTGGAGTCACCAGTCAGGCGGCAGGGTATTGAACACCGGGGAGCTGTTTTTT
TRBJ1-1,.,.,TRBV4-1,CASSQDEGLNTEAFF,TGCGCCAGCAGCCAAGATGAGGGCCTGAACACTGAAGCTTTCTTT
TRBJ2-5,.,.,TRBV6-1,CASSEVGTQRETQYF,TGTGCCAGCAGTGAAGTTGGGACGCAGAGAGAGACCCAGTACTTC
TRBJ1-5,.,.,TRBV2,CASSVQGMFQPQHF,TGTGCCAGCAGCGTTCAGGGGATGTTTCAGCCCCAGCATTTT
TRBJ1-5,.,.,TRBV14,CASSQVEGGPQHF,TGTGCCAGCAGCCAAGTCGAGGGGGGGCCCCAGCATTTT
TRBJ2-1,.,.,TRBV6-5,CASSPDTYNEQFF,TGTGCCAGCAGCCCAGACACCTACAATGAGCAGTTCTTC
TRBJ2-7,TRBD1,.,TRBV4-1,CASSQVLTGEGEQYF,TGCGCCAGCAGCCAAGTACTGACAGGGGAAGGCGAGCAGTACTTC
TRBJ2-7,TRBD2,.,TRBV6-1,CASITSGSYEQYF,TGTGCCAGCATTACTAGCGGGAGTTACGAGCAGTACTTC